This T cell receptor (beta chain) was profiled in a study of T cell repertoires in cytomegalovirus infection. In germline, CDR1 is DFQATT, CDR2 SNEGSKA (reference sequence). The ends lost 4 bases at V and 4 bases at J; junction bases unmatched: 2. The CDR3 loop spans 14 amino acids. MiXCR was run by TCRdb on the reads, yielding one entry per CDR3 protein. The data hold 380,000 or so distinct CDR3 sequences, with nearly 35% observed a single time. Study-level points and caveats: The ex vivo response showed dominance by HLA-C-restricted CMV-specific TCR beta clonotypes.

With regard to this clonotype: Antigen unknown.

Source: cultured PBMCs, taken from culture after CMV antigen stimulation. The gene calls are TRBV20-1 and TRBJ2-3; TRBD2 agrees at 13 bases. This TCR came from a human donor in good health (CMV status not recorded). Some clones in this sample may be carry-over from other donors' samples. The CDR3 coding sequence is TGCAGTGCTAAACTAGCGGGAGGGCCAGATACGCAGTATTTT. Translating it yields CSAKLAGGPDTQYF.